These T cell receptor beta chains were read from a single sample in a study of blood T cell repertoires in COVID-19. Generated by immunoSEQ multiplex PCR, the TCRdb table keeps only in-frame clones and is missing some. This table holds about 100,000 clones, around 88% found once. Source material: peripheral blood. All receptors derive from a man in his forties or fifties with active or convalescent COVID-19. Each CDR3 is given with its conserved first and last residue. A D gene is named only where the DNA matches it firmly. Clone sizes are given selectively: once, few, many, or a class where the clone is expanded.

D gene	V gene	J gene	clone size	CDR3 DNA	CDR3 protein
-	TRBV11-3	TRBJ2-1	-	TGTGCCAGCAGCCAGGGAGGGGGGAGCTCCTACAATGAGCAGTTCTTC	CASSQGGGSSYNEQFF
-	TRBV30	TRBJ1-2	-	TGTGCCTGGCGCCCCGGGACTTACTATGGCTACACCTTC	CAWRPGTYYGYTF
TRBD2	TRBV15	TRBJ2-7	-	TGTGCCACCAGCAGGTGGTTCCTAGCGGGATCATCTCACTACTACGAGCAGTACTTC	CATSRWFLAGSSHYYEQYF
TRBD2	TRBV24-1	TRBJ2-1	-	TGTGCCACCAGTGACGTAGGCGGGAGGTCCTACAATGAGCAGTTCTTC	CATSDVGGRSYNEQFF
-	TRBV19	TRBJ2-1	-	TGTGCCAGTAGTATCTCTAGCGCTAGACGTAATGAGCAGTTCTTC	CASSISSARRNEQFF
-	TRBV5-4	TRBJ1-2	-	TGTGCCAGCAGCCGGGTAGGGGATGGCTACACCTTC	CASSRVGDGYTF
TRBD1	TRBV18	TRBJ1-3	-	TGTGCCAGCTCACCAACCTTACAGGGGGCATCTGGAAACACCATATATTTT	CASSPTLQGASGNTIYF
-	TRBV5-4	TRBJ2-3	-	TGTGCCAGCAGCTTGACCAACTGGCGGAACACAGATACGCAGTATTTT	CASSLTNWRNTDTQYF
TRBD2	TRBV4-3	TRBJ2-3	-	TGCGCCAGCAGCCAAGAGCGGGAGGGCCCATATACGCAGTATTTT	CASSQEREGPYTQYF
TRBD1	TRBV5-4	TRBJ1-2	-	TGTGCCAGCAGCTTGGGAACGGGACAGAAAAATTATGGCTACACCTTC	CASSLGTGQKNYGYTF
-	TRBV5-1	TRBJ1-2	-	TGCGCCAGCAGATGGACAGCTAACTATGGCTACACCTTC	CASRWTANYGYTF
TRBD1	TRBV4-1	TRBJ1-1	-	TGCGCCAGCAGCCAAGGGGGGACAGCCGGGGCTTTCTTT	CASSQGGTAGAFF
-	TRBV2	TRBJ2-7	-	TGTGCCAGCGGCTCAGCAGGGATCCACGAGCAGTACTTC	CASGSAGIHEQYF
TRBD1	TRBV24-1	TRBJ2-1	once	TGTGCCACCAGTGAGTCCGGACAGGTCAATGAGCAGTTCTTC	CATSESGQVNEQFF
TRBD1	TRBV7-2	TRBJ1-5	few	TGTGCCAGCAGCCGGACAGGCGGGAATCAGCCCCAGCATTTT	CASSRTGGNQPQHF
TRBD1	TRBV18	TRBJ2-7	-	TGTGCCAGCTCGCTTTCGACCGGGACAGGGACTTTGGTGGGATCCTACGAGCAGTACTTC	CASSLSTGTGTLVGSYEQYF
-	TRBV11-2	TRBJ2-7	once	TGTGCCAGCAGCTTGCTATCCGGGTTCGAGCAGTACTTC	CASSLLSGFEQYF
TRBD1	TRBV19	TRBJ2-3	-	TGTGCCAGTAGTCCGCAACAGGGGGCTGGAGATACGCAGTATTTT	CASSPQQGAGDTQYF
TRBD1	TRBV29-1	TRBJ2-7	-	TGCAGCGTTCAAACCTCAAGGGGGACAGGGGGCAACGAGCAGTACTTC	CSVQTSRGTGGNEQYF
TRBD2	TRBV6-5	TRBJ2-7	-	TGTGCCAGCGGGGTCGAAACTAGCGGACCCTACGAGCAGTACTTC	CASGVETSGPYEQYF
TRBD1	TRBV27	TRBJ1-2	-	TGTGCCAGCAGTTTTGGCGGCAGGACAGGGAACTATGGCTACACCTTC	CASSFGGRTGNYGYTF
-	TRBV11-2	TRBJ2-2	-	TGTGCCAGCGGCCCCCCCTCCGAGCTGTTTTTT	CASGPPSELFF
TRBD2	TRBV28	TRBJ2-7	-	TGTGCCAGTACGCGGGGGAGAAAATACGAGCAGTACTTC	CASTRGRKYEQYF
TRBD2	TRBV29-1	TRBJ2-7	-	TGCAGCGTTGACCGAAGCGGGAGCGGGGACGAGCAGTACTTC	CSVDRSGSGDEQYF
-	TRBV28	TRBJ1-2	-	TGTGCCAGCACTTTGATCGGGACATTAATAAACTATGGCTACACCTTC	CASTLIGTLINYGYTF
TRBD2	TRBV11-1	TRBJ2-2	few	TGTGCCAGCAGCTTAGGACTAGCGGGAGCCACCGGGGAGCTGTTTTTT	CASSLGLAGATGELFF
-	TRBV20-1	TRBJ1-6	-	TGCAGTGCCCGCAGGGGTACACCCCTCCACTTT	CSARRGTPLHF
TRBD2	TRBV7-2	TRBJ2-3	-	TGTGCCTCTACCAGCGGGAGACAGTCAGATACGCAGTATTTT	CASTSGRQSDTQYF